The 3 T cell receptor beta chains given below trace back to one sample, sequenced in a study of blood T cell repertoires in COVID-19. Profiling relied on immunoSEQ multiplex PCR, and the TCRdb table lists in-frame clones only, not all of them. The table has 250,000 to 350,000 clones, roughly 85% seen once. The sequenced material came from PBMCs or T cells enriched from blood (not recorded which). The receptors stem from a woman aged 25 to 39 who had recovered from COVID-19.

This chain connects TRBV28 to TRBJ1-5; 7 bases agree with TRBD1. J was trimmed by 5 bases and V by 8 bases; bases with no gene match: 12. The CDR3 consists of 15 residues. CDR1 is MDHEN, CDR2 SYDVKM, per germline. CDR3 sequence reads: CASGTGKRGHQPQHF. The CDR3 region has the DNA TGTGCCAGCGGCACAGGAAAGAGGGGGCATCAGCCCCAGCATTTT.

This clone has just one count. The V gene is TRBV5-1, the J gene TRBJ2-3, with 7 bases fitting TRBD1. Germline-derived CDR1 and CDR2 are SGHRS and YFSETQ. This CDR3 has 12 residues. V shed 3 bases and J 8 bases; nucleotides not matched to a gene: 3. The CDR3: CASSSDRATQYF. The CDR3 DNA follows: TGCGCCAGCAGCTCAGACAGGGCTACGCAGTATTTT.

The V and J genes are TRBV5-1 and TRBJ2-3; D is possibly TRBD2 (6 bases). The CDR3 has 19 residues. In germline, CDR1 is SGHRS, CDR2 YFSETQ. The germline V and J ends were trimmed by 4 bases and 6 bases, with 30 bases remaining between them. The CDR3 DNA is TGCGCCAGCAGCAGCCCTCGGGACGGAGGGATGGCTGCTGGCGATACGCAGTATTTT. Encoded protein: CASSSPRDGGMAAGDTQYF.